This section outlines one T cell receptor (beta chain) sequence together with its context. The data were obtained in a study of shared T cell receptors in the human thymus. The CDR3 consists of 13 residues. V dropped 1 base and J dropped 2 bases, with 4 bases sitting between them. From germline, CDR1 is MNHNS and CDR2 SASEGT. Sequencing used immunoSEQ multiplex PCR; TCRdb keeps in-frame clones, though not all of them. This sample has some 400,000 clones, with approximately 95% found just once. The chain couples TRBV6-1 to TRBJ2-3; no definite D call. Sequenced: thymocytes. The TCR sequence derives from a human donor. In nucleotides, the CDR3 is TGTGCCAGCAGTGAAGGGGACACAGATACGCAGTATTTT. Residues: CASSEGDTDTQYF.